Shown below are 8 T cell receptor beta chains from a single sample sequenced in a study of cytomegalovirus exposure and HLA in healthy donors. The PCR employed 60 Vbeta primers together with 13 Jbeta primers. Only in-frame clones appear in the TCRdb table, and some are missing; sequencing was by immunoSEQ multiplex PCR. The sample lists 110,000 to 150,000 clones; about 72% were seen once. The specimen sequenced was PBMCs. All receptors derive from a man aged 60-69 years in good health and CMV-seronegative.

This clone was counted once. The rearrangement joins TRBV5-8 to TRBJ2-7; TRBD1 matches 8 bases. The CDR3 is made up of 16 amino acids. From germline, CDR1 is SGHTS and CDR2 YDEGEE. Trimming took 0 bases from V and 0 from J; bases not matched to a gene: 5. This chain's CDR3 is CASSLGTGRFSYEQYF. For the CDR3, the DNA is TGTGCCAGCAGCTTGGGGACAGGGCGGTTCTCCTACGAGCAGTACTTC. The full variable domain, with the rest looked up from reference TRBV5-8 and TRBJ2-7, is EAGVTQSPTHLIKTRGQQATLRCSPISGHTSVYWYQQALGLGLQFLLWYDEGEERNRGNFPPRFSGRQFPNYSSELNVNALELEDSALYLCASSLGTGRFSYEQYFGPGTRLTVT.

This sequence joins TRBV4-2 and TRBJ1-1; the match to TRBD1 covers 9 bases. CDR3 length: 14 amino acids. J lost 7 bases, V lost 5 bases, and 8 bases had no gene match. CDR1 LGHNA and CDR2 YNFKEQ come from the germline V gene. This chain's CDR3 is CASSLRTGEFEAFF. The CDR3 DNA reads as TGTGCCAGCAGCTTAAGGACAGGGGAGTTTGAAGCTTTCTTT.

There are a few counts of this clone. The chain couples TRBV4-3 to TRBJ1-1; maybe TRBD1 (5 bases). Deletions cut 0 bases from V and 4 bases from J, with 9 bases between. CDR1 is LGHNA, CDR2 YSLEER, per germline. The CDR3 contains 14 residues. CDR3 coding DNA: TGCGCCAGCAGCCAAGATAGGGGCGGCACTGAAGCTTTCTTT. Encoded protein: CASSQDRGGTEAFF.

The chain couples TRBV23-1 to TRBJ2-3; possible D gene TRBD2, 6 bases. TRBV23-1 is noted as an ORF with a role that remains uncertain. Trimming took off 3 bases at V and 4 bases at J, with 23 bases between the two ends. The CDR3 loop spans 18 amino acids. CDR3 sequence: CASSHVPGTPIRADTQYF. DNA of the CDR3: TGCGCCAGCAGTCACGTACCCGGGACTCCTATTCGGGCAGATACGCAGTATTTT.

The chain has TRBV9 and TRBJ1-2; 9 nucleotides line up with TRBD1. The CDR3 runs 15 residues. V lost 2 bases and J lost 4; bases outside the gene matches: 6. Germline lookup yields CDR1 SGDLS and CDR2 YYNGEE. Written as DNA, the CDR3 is TGTGCCAGCAGCGTCAGGGACAGGGATCTCTATGGCTACACCTTC. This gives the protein CASSVRDRDLYGYTF. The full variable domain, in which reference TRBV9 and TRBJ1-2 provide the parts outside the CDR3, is DSGVTQTPKHLITATGQRVTLRCSPRSGDLSVYWYQQSLDQGLQFLIQYYNGEERAKGNILERFSAQQFPDLHSELNLSSLELGDSALYFCASSVRDRDLYGYTFGSGTRLTVV.

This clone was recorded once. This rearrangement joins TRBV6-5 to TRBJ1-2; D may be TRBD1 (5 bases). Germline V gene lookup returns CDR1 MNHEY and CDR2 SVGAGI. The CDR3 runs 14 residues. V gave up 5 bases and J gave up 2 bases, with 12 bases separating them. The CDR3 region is CASSQRNRNYGYTF. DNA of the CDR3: TGTGCCAGCAGTCAAAGGAACAGGAACTATGGCTACACCTTC.

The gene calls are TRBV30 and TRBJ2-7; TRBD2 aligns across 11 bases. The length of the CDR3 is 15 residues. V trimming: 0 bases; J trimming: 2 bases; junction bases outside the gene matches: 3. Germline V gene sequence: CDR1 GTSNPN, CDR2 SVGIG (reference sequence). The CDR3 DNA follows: TGTGCCTGGAGTGTAGGGACTAGCGGAACCTACGAGCAGTACTTC. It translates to CAWSVGTSGTYEQYF.

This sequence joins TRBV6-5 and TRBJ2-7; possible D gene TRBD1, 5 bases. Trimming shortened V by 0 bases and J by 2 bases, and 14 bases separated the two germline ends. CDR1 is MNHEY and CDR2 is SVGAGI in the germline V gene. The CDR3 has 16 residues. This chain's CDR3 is CASSYSAGLTTYEQYF. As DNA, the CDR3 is TGTGCCAGCAGTTACTCGGCAGGGCTCACCACCTACGAGCAGTACTTC.